The sequence of this T cell receptor beta chain was determined in a study of identical twins. Notes on the study in general: The study found weaker excess twin sharing in beta out-of-frame sequences.

The CDR3 has 15 residues. Comment on this clonotype: The antigen is unknown.

A universal primer site arose from template switching, and cDNA bore unique molecular identifiers. TCRdb reanalysed the 5' RACE reads using MiXCR and keeps one entry per CDR3 protein. The sample carries 270,000 or so distinct CDR3 sequences, about 8% recorded once. The data were also submitted as part of a second study, on yellow fever vaccine responses in identical twins. This second study notes: Reported findings indicate that twins' vaccine T cell responses seemed partially convergent, partially personalized.

This TCR was sampled from a woman younger than 30 in good health. The sample consisted of CD8+ T cells sorted from blood. The V gene is TRBV21-1, the J gene TRBJ1-1. TRBV21-1 is given as a pseudogene. The CDR3 coding sequence is TGTGCCAGCAGCCCTCGTTTTCCCAGACCCACTGAAGCTTTCTTT. This translates into CASSPRFPRPTEAFF.